One sample yielded the 9 T cell receptor beta chains listed below, sequenced in a study of vaccination effects on CD4 cells after COVID-19. Data came from immunoSEQ multiplex PCR; TCRdb stores just in-frame clones and leaves some out. The profile shows fewer than 35,000 clones, less than 85% of them singletons. Their cognate antigens are unknown. Isolating CD4+ T cells followed approximately nine days of culture. Sequencing used CD4+ T cells from PBMCs cultured without peptide, obtained before COVID-19 vaccination. The receptors stem from a human donor who received a COVID-19 vaccine.

This clone showed up just a few times. The chain combines TRBV18 with TRBJ1-4, with a weak D call TRBD1 (6 bases). Germline V gene lookup returns CDR1 KGHSH and CDR2 LQKENI. With 11 bases removed from V and 0 bases from J, the gap between germline ends came to 10 bases. The CDR3 loop spans 13 amino acids. The CDR3 sequence: CAGQRATNEKLFF. The CDR3 DNA reads TGTGCCGGACAGAGAGCAACTAATGAAAAACTGTTTTTT.

The chain is built from TRBV5-1 and TRBJ1-5; 7 bases match TRBD1. The V segment lost 4 bases and the J segment 4 bases; nucleotides outside the gene matches: 8. Germline CDR1 reads SGHRS; CDR2 reads YFSETQ. This CDR3 is 15 amino acids long. The CDR3 loop is CASSPGGGTNQPQHF. The CDR3 DNA reads as TGCGCCAGCAGCCCAGGGGGAGGGACGAATCAGCCCCAGCATTTT.

The table lists this clone with a few counts. The V and J genes are TRBV10-2 and TRBJ1-4; no clear D gene. Germline-derived CDR1 and CDR2 are WSHSY and SAAADI. The V end lost 6 bases, the J end lost 3 bases, and 5 bases lay between the germline ends. The CDR3 consists of 12 residues. The CDR3 nucleotides read TGCGCCAGCAGGGGTCCTAATGAAAAACTGTTTTTT. Translating gives CASRGPNEKLFF.

The V gene is TRBV2, the J gene TRBJ1-2; D call uncertain. The CDR3 runs to 12 residues. The V gene's germline CDR1 is SNHLY and CDR2 FYNNEI. Trimming left V 4 bases short and J 2 bases short, with 5 bases between. CDR3 region: CASSAENYGYTF. CDR3 sequence (DNA): TGTGCCAGCAGTGCAGAGAACTATGGCTACACCTTC.

The chain couples TRBV24-1 to TRBJ2-1; unclear D gene. The germline gives CDR1 KGHDR, CDR2 SFDVKD. The germline V and J ends were trimmed by 5 bases and 8 bases, with 12 bases remaining between them. This CDR3 spans 13 amino acids. CDR3 in amino acids: CATSGIDFHEQFF. CDR3 DNA: TGTGCCACCAGTGGCATAGACTTCCATGAGCAGTTCTTC.

The J gene is TRBJ2-1, the V gene TRBV1; the tabulated D call, TRBD2, remains unverified against the DNA. TRBV1 is a pseudogene. The CDR3 sequence is 14 residues long. The CDR3 coding sequence is TGCACCAGCAGAAGCGGGAGCCCCTACAATGAGCAGTTCTTC. This codes for CTSRSGSPYNEQFF.

This sequence joins TRBV19 and TRBJ2-4; D possibly corresponds to TRBD2 (7 bases). The CDR3 runs to 15 residues. Germline V gives CDR1 LNHDA, CDR2 SQIVND (reference sequence). Between the trimmed V and J ends, which lost 7 bases and 0 bases, there was a span of 13 bases. CDR3 nucleotides: TGTGCCAGTACCGGGGGGCGGCTAGCCAAAAACATTCAGTACTTC. Its translation is CASTGGRLAKNIQYF.

The sample holds one count of this clone. V and J are TRBV5-5 and TRBJ2-7; D is unresolved. Per germline, CDR1 SGHKS and CDR2 YYEKEE (reference sequence). V was trimmed by 4 bases and J by 7 bases, leaving 24 bases between them. The CDR3 runs to 16 residues. The CDR3 loop reads CASSQRAQLSQTEQYF. The CDR3 nucleotides are TGTGCCAGCAGCCAACGTGCCCAACTCTCCCAGACAGAGCAGTACTTC.

V usage is TRBV6-5 and J usage is TRBJ2-7, with 7 bases identical to TRBD1. There are 16 residues in the CDR3. J gave up 6 bases and V 4 bases, and 15 bases lay outside the gene matches. Germline V lookup: CDR1 MNHEY, CDR2 SVGAGI. CDR3 protein: CASSSIAGTAEPEQYF. The CDR3 DNA reads TGTGCCAGCAGTTCCATCGCTGGGACAGCAGAACCCGAGCAGTACTTC.